This T cell receptor (beta chain) derives from a study of cytomegalovirus exposure and HLA in healthy donors. Study summary: An earlier analysis identified more than 95 million unique TCR beta sequences in 150 million to 200 million T cells. Findings and caveats of the study: Further analysis was carried out later, and it showed several of the most significant clusters appearing linked to common viral pathogens. HLA alleles showed associations with about 17,000 TCR beta sequences in a later analysis, at a 0.05 false discovery rate. Previous analysis showed most TCR beta V segments were productive about 90% or about 30% of the time.

The V end lost 0 bases, the J end lost 0 bases, and 10 bases lay between the germline ends. Germline assignment: CDR1 SGDLS and CDR2 YYNGEE. The CDR3 length is 16 residues. As for this clone: Antigen: not known.

13 Jbeta primers and 60 Vbeta primers were used for the PCR. Libraries were prepared by immunoSEQ multiplex PCR; TCRdb keeps only in-frame clonotypes and omits some of them. The sample lists about 120,000 clones, approximately 80% occurring once. This clonotype was obtained from a woman between 18 and 29 years old in good health and CMV-seronegative. The material sequenced was PBMCs. The chain combines TRBV9 with TRBJ1-3, with unresolved D. CDR3 sequence: CASSVEASRSGNTIYF. In DNA, the CDR3 is TGTGCCAGCAGCGTAGAAGCCTCCCGCTCTGGAAACACCATATATTTT.